This T cell receptor (beta chain) appears in the sequencing data of a study of CD8+ T cells in alopecia areata. About the study: Female C3H/HeJ mice aged roughly 7-10 weeks were given skin from C3H/HeJ graft donors, roughly 6-13 months old, that had spontaneous alopecia.

Extracted RNA was reverse transcribed into cDNA, the sequencing template. Data came from immunoSEQ multiplex PCR; TCRdb stores just in-frame clones and leaves some out. This repertoire holds about 300,000 clones, and none appear only once. CD4, CD8alpha, NKG2D, NKG2ACE and other markers were used to sort pooled cutaneous lymph node cells. V lost 2 bases and J lost 4, with 10 bases in between. From germline, CDR1 is SGHDT and CDR2 FRDEAV. The CDR3 contains 15 residues. Study-wide results and limits: Lesional tissue from the scalp (especially in alopecia totalis/universalis) showed higher clonality than normal scalp. Mouse data revealed clearer TCR sharing than patient data did, a gap possibly tied to HLA.

In its sample, this clone was seen a few times. What it recognizes is unknown. Gene labels here are mouse ones. The read ends 3 residues early relative to the CDR3; the germline J gene fills the gap. This TCR was recovered from a C3H/HeJ mouse with alopecia areata. This strain has MHC haplotype H2-k. The source material was CD4+ T cells sorted from a lymph node. The V and J genes are TRBV14 and TRBJ1-6, with D possibly being TRBD1 (5 bases). TRBJ1-6 is an ORF for which the function is uncertain. The CDR3 is CASSFSDRYNSPLYF. The CDR3 bases that were read are TGTGCCAGCAGTTTTTCCGACAGATATAATTCGCCC.